Sequencing of this T cell receptor (beta chain) was carried out in a study of identical twins. Study-wide results and limits: Sequences that were beta out-of-frame showed weaker excess twin sharing.

J gave up 9 bases and V 7 bases, and 9 bases lay outside the gene matches. The CDR3 runs 15 residues. Germline V gene lookup returns CDR1 SGHTA and CDR2 FQGNSA. This clonotype was recorded at least ten times. The antigen is unknown. TCRdb itself ran the 5' RACE reads through MiXCR, one entry per CDR3 protein. The sample holds around 230,000 distinct CDR3 sequences, over 5.5% seen once. This sample was shared with a second study, whose subject was T cells expressing NK-cell markers.

Sequences were obtained from CD8+ T cells sorted from blood. This chain uses TRBV7-2 with TRBJ2-1, with 13 bases aligning to TRBD2. The source is a woman aged 18 to 35 in good health. This chain's CDR3 is CASTPGLAGVFEQFF. DNA of the CDR3: TGTGCCAGCACTCCCGGACTAGCGGGAGTCTTTGAGCAGTTCTTC. The full variable domain, rest sourced from reference TRBV7-2 and TRBJ2-1, is GAGVSQSPSNKVTEKGKDVELRCDPISGHTALYWYRQSLGQGLEFLIYFQGNSAPDKSGLPSDRFSAERTGGSVSTLTIQRTQQEDSAVYLCASTPGLAGVFEQFFGPGTRLTVL.